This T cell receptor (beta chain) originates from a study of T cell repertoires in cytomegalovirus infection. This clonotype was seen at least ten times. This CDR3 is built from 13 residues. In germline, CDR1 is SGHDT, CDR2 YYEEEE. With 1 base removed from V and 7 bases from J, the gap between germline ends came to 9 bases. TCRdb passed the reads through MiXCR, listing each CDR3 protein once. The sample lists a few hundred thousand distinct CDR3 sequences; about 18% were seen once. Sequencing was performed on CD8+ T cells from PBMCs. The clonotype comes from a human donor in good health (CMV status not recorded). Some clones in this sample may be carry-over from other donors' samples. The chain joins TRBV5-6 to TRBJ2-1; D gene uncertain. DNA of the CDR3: TGTGCCAGCAGCTTGATGGCTTTGAATGAGCAGTTCTTC. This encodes CASSLMALNEQFF.